The 31 T cell receptor beta chains presented below share a single source sample, sequenced in a study of blood T cell repertoires in COVID-19. Some clones are missing from TCRdb's copy, which holds only in-frame ones; the method was immunoSEQ multiplex PCR. Of 100,000 to 150,000 clones detected, roughly 80% appear once; the ten largest clones hold about 5.5%. Input material: peripheral blood. The receptors derive from an elderly man with COVID-19, enrolled during active disease.

This clone was found a few times. The chain carries TRBV11-2 and TRBJ2-7; 11 bases fit TRBD2. Germline trimming cut 5 bases from V and 4 bases from J; bases unmatched to any gene: 10. Germline assignment: CDR1 SGHAT and CDR2 FQNNGV. The CDR3 has 16 amino acids. CDR3 residues: CASSLGALAGGYEQYF. In DNA form, the CDR3 reads TGTGCCAGCAGCCTAGGGGCTCTAGCGGGAGGTTACGAGCAGTACTTC.

The V call is TRBV4-1, the J call TRBJ2-5, with D maybe TRBD1 (5 bases). The V end lost 1 base, the J end lost 7 bases, and 16 bases lay between the germline ends. The CDR3 is made up of 15 amino acids. CDR1 MGHRA and CDR2 YSYEKL come from the germline V gene. This chain's CDR3 is CASSQGPGRAGTQYF. For the CDR3, the DNA is TGCGCCAGCAGCCAAGGGCCCGGCAGGGCTGGGACCCAGTACTTC.

The chain joins TRBV4-3 to TRBJ2-7; tentative D call: TRBD1 (6 bases). Trimming took 1 base from V and 4 from J, leaving 11 bases between them. CDR1 and CDR2 from the germline V gene are LGHNA and YSLEER. CDR3 length equals 14 residues. CDR3 residues: CASSQAAGAYEQYF. The CDR3 region has the DNA TGCGCCAGCAGCCAAGCTGCAGGGGCGTACGAGCAGTACTTC.

The CDR3: CSVRGSDQPQHF. CDR3 in DNA: TGCAGCGTTAGGGGGAGCGATCAGCCCCAGCATTTT. The genes are TRBV29-1 and TRBJ1-5; D may be TRBD1 (6 bases). The CDR3 loop spans 12 amino acids. V gave up 5 bases and J gave up 5 bases, with 10 bases separating them. Germline lookup yields CDR1 SQVTM and CDR2 ANQGSEA.

The chain combines TRBV5-5 with TRBJ2-7; 12 nucleotides align to TRBD1. Germline loops: CDR1 SGHKS, CDR2 YYEKEE (reference sequence). The CDR3 is 14 amino acids. V dropped 7 bases and J dropped 7; count of bases not matched to a gene: 9. The CDR3 sequence is CASFAGTGGREQYF. CDR3 nucleotide sequence: TGTGCCAGCTTCGCCGGGACAGGGGGCCGGGAGCAGTACTTC.

The chain combines TRBV11-2 with TRBJ2-5; TRBD1 might be the D (6 bases). Germline CDR1 is SGHAT and CDR2 is FQNNGV. Trimming removed 4 bases at V and 6 bases at J, with 18 bases between. This CDR3 is 15 amino acids long. The CDR3 is CASSYLQGSGQTQYF. The CDR3 coding sequence is TGTGCCAGCAGCTACCTTCAGGGGAGCGGTCAGACCCAGTACTTC.

This chain uses TRBV6-5 with TRBJ2-7; 11 bases fit TRBD2. CDR1 MNHEY and CDR2 SVGAGI come from the germline V gene. Trimming took 5 bases from V and 7 from J; bases not matched to a gene: 10. The CDR3 consists of 15 residues. The CDR3: CASSLTSGINFEQYF. CDR3 coding DNA: TGTGCCAGCAGTCTGACTAGCGGGATAAACTTTGAGCAGTACTTC.

The gene calls are TRBV25-1 and TRBJ2-5; tentatively, D is TRBD2 (5 bases). V lost 7 bases and J lost 1, with 7 bases in between. Germline assignment: CDR1 MGHDK and CDR2 SYGVNS. The CDR3 runs to 12 residues. Here the CDR3 DNA reads TGTGCCAGCAATCGGGGCCAAGAGACCCAGTACTTC. It yields the protein CASNRGQETQYF.

This rearrangement joins TRBV19 to TRBJ2-7, with D perhaps TRBD2 (6 bases). Germline CDR1 and CDR2: LNHDA and SQIVND (reference sequence). The CDR3 is 15 amino acids. V was trimmed by 5 bases and J by 3 bases, leaving 17 bases between them. As DNA, the CDR3 is TGTGCCAGTAGTCTCGGGACTCCCGCCCACTACGAGCAGTACTTC. This codes for CASSLGTPAHYEQYF.

The chain has TRBV9 and TRBJ2-7; TRBD2 matches 8 bases. The germline gives CDR1 SGDLS, CDR2 YYNGEE. The CDR3 sequence is 17 residues long. Losses at the gene ends were 4 bases for V and 3 bases for J; bases not matched to a gene: 15. CDR3 loop: CASSPRSAGTRRYEQYF. In nucleotides, the CDR3 is TGTGCCAGCAGCCCCCGTAGCGCCGGGACTAGACGCTACGAGCAGTACTTC.

The chain employs TRBV19 and TRBJ1-5, with a tentative D call TRBD1 (5 bases). Trimming left V 5 bases short and J 3 bases short, with 11 bases between. Per the germline V gene, CDR1 is LNHDA and CDR2 is SQIVND (reference sequence). CDR3 size: 14 residues. The CDR3 loop is CASSSGRANQPQHF. The CDR3 bases are TGTGCCAGTAGTTCCGGCAGGGCCAATCAGCCCCAGCATTTT.

This clone has more than one count but fewer than ten. V gene TRBV5-6 combines with J gene TRBJ2-2; 8 bases are a match to TRBD1. Germline CDR1 is SGHDT and CDR2 is YYEEEE. The CDR3 is 14 residues long. The ends lost 5 bases at V and 7 bases at J; junction bases unmatched: 7. CDR3 DNA sequence: TGTGCCAGCAGGCACACAGGGGGTCACGGGGAGCTGTTTTTT. It codes for CASRHTGGHGELFF. Based on the CDR3 plus reference TRBV5-6 and TRBJ2-2, the full variable domain is DAGVTQSPTHLIKTRGQQVTLRCSPKSGHDTVSWYQQALGQGPQFIFQYYEEEERQRGNFPDRFSGHQFPNYSSELNVNALLLGDSALYLCASRHTGGHGELFFGEGSRLTVL.

CDR3 amino acids: CASSQFTRARPLKLFF. CDR3 DNA sequence: TGCGCCAGCAGCCAGTTTACGAGGGCCCGACCTCTCAAACTGTTTTTT. The gene calls are TRBV4-3 and TRBJ1-4, with D unclear. The CDR3 consists of 16 residues. Trimming took 3 bases from V and 11 from J, leaving 22 bases between them. Germline V gene lookup returns CDR1 LGHNA and CDR2 YSLEER.

The V and J genes are TRBV12-3 or TRBV12-4 and TRBJ1-4, with D maybe TRBD1 (5 bases). This CDR3 has 13 amino acids. Trimming left V 8 bases short and J 5 bases short, with 12 bases between. The CDR3 region is CASRGLKNEKLFF. CDR3 sequence (DNA): TGTGCCAGCCGGGGACTCAAGAATGAAAAACTGTTTTTT.

This clone appeared a single time. The V gene is TRBV6-1, the J gene TRBJ1-1; 9 bases match TRBD1. The germline V gene encodes CDR1 MNHNS and CDR2 SASEGT. Trimming cost V 3 bases and J 3 bases; bases outside gene matches: 11. There are 17 residues in the CDR3. CDR3 bases: TGTGCCAGCAGTGAGTACTTCGGGACAGGGCAGGACACTGAAGCTTTCTTT. Its protein is CASSEYFGTGQDTEAFF.

This sequence joins TRBV2 and TRBJ2-7; 7 positions agree with TRBD1. Germline CDR1 SNHLY, CDR2 FYNNEI. With 5 bases clipped from V and 5 bases from J, the junction kept 3 bases outside the gene matches. The length of the CDR3 is 12 residues. The CDR3 sequence: CASSRDRDEQYF. In DNA form, the CDR3 reads TGTGCCAGCAGTCGAGACAGGGACGAGCAGTACTTC.

V is TRBV3-1 (or the pseudogene TRBV3-2) and J is TRBJ2-1, with 11 bases fitting TRBD2. The V gene end was trimmed by 4 bases and the J gene end by 7 bases; junction bases not matched to a gene: 3. Germline assignment: CDR1 LGHDT and CDR2 YNNKEL (reference sequence). The CDR3 is 14 amino acids. CDR3 coding DNA: TGTGCCAGCAGCCGAGGGACTAGCGGAAATGAGCAGTTCTTC. Amino acid sequence: CASSRGTSGNEQFF.

The J gene is TRBJ2-2, the V gene TRBV6-5; the D gene is possibly TRBD1 (6 bases). The length of the CDR3 is 15 residues. Germline V gives CDR1 MNHEY, CDR2 SVGAGI. V lost 6 bases, J lost 4 bases, and 15 bases lay in between. In DNA, the CDR3 is TGTGCCAGCAGCCGGACAGCCTTGGGCACCGGGGAGCTGTTTTTT. It yields the protein CASSRTALGTGELFF.

The rearrangement joins TRBV28 to TRBJ1-5, with 7 bases identical to TRBD1. V shed 5 bases and J 0 bases; nucleotides not matched to a gene: 10. The CDR3 has 17 amino acids. Per germline, CDR1 MDHEN and CDR2 SYDVKM. For the CDR3, the DNA is TGTGCCAGCAGTCCCTCCAAGACAGGGCTTAGCAATCAGCCCCAGCATTTT. This translates into CASSPSKTGLSNQPQHF.

Details on this clone: Other DNA sequences of this sample code for an identical CDR3. The chain carries TRBV5-1 and TRBJ2-1; 11 nucleotides align to TRBD2. The CDR3 contains 15 residues. Germline V gene sequence: CDR1 SGHRS, CDR2 YFSETQ. The junction had 5 bases not matched to a gene; V was cut back by 5 bases and J by 4 bases. Here the CDR3 reads CASSSGLAVYNEQFF. Written as DNA, the CDR3 is TGCGCCAGCAGTTCGGGACTAGCGGTTTACAATGAGCAGTTCTTC.

The genes are TRBV29-1 and TRBJ2-7, with 9 bases fitting TRBD2. Germline CDR1 SQVTM, CDR2 ANQGSEA. J lost 1 base, V lost 3 bases, and 4 bases had no gene match. The CDR3 runs 14 residues. The CDR3 sequence is CSVEASGTSYEQYF. CDR3 nucleotide sequence: TGCAGCGTTGAGGCTAGCGGGACTTCCTACGAGCAGTACTTC.

This chain connects TRBV18 to TRBJ2-7; the match to TRBD2 covers 7 bases. CDR1 is KGHSH, CDR2 LQKENI, per germline. This CDR3 has 15 amino acids. The ends lost 6 bases at V and 3 bases at J; junction bases unmatched: 11. The CDR3 bases are TGTGCCAGCTCCCCAGTTCGAGCGGGAATCTACGAGCAGTACTTC. It codes for CASSPVRAGIYEQYF.

As DNA, the CDR3 is TGTGCCAGCAGCTTAGGGGGACGGGACAGGTATAATTCACCCCTCCACTTT. Translation gives CASSLGGRDRYNSPLHF. The chain carries TRBV13 and TRBJ1-6; 8 bases fit TRBD1. The CDR3 is 17 amino acids. Unmatched junction bases numbered 5, after V lost 0 bases and J lost 4 bases. The germline gives CDR1 PRHDT, CDR2 FYEKMQ (reference sequence).

The rearrangement joins TRBV5-1 to TRBJ2-7; tentatively, D is TRBD2 (5 bases). V lost 0 bases and J lost 6, with 19 bases in between. CDR1 is SGHRS and CDR2 is YFSETQ in the germline V gene. The CDR3 is 16 residues long. The CDR3 loop is CASSLEAHERAGEQYF. CDR3 nucleotide sequence: TGCGCCAGCAGCTTGGAGGCTCATGAGAGGGCCGGCGAGCAGTACTTC.

This clone was observed a single time. The chain couples TRBV2 to TRBJ1-5, with D tentatively TRBD1 (6 bases). This CDR3 contains 13 residues. Trimming cost V 7 bases and J 3 bases, with 10 bases left between them. CDR1 and CDR2 (germline): SNHLY, FYNNEI. The CDR3 spells CASIRDNNQPQHF. CDR3 coding DNA: TGTGCCAGCATAAGGGACAACAATCAGCCCCAGCATTTT.

The chain carries TRBV11-2 and TRBJ2-5; TRBD2 aligns across 11 bases. V was pared by 5 bases and J by 3 bases, with 8 bases of the junction left unmatched. This CDR3 has 16 residues. Per germline, CDR1 SGHAT and CDR2 FQNNGV. The CDR3 DNA sequence: TGTGCCAGCAGCCCGTTAGCGGGAGGGCCTGAAGAGACCCAGTACTTC. Amino acids: CASSPLAGGPEETQYF.

The chain recombines TRBV29-1 with TRBJ2-7; perhaps TRBD2 as D (6 bases). The CDR3 is made up of 11 amino acids. The V gene lost 7 bases and the J gene lost 6 bases, with 13 bases spanning the gap. Germline-derived CDR1 and CDR2 are SQVTM and ANQGSEA. The CDR3, as DNA: TGCAGCGGCGGGGTAAGCAGCGAGCAGTACTTC. It encodes CSGGVSSEQYF.

The gene calls are TRBV28 and TRBJ1-2; 7 bases fit TRBD1. The CDR3 extends over 14 amino acids. Germline trimming cut 3 bases from V and 2 bases from J; bases unmatched to any gene: 3. Germline V gene data show CDR1 as MDHEN and CDR2 as SYDVKM. The CDR3 sequence: CASSFPGQNYGYTF. Here the CDR3 DNA reads TGTGCCAGCAGTTTTCCGGGACAGAACTATGGCTACACCTTC.

The chain has TRBV2 and TRBJ1-5, with D possibly matching TRBD1 (6 bases). Trimming removed 6 bases at V and 4 bases at J, with 10 bases between. CDR1 and CDR2 from the germline V gene are SNHLY and FYNNEI. The length of the CDR3 is 13 residues. CDR3 sequence: CASSGQPNQPQHF. CDR3 bases: TGTGCCAGCAGCGGACAGCCTAATCAGCCCCAGCATTTT. Full variable domain (outside the CDR3, taken from reference TRBV2 and TRBJ1-5): EPEVTQTPSHQVTQMGQEVILRCVPISNHLYFYWYRQILGQKVEFLVSFYNNEISEKSEIFDDQFSVERPDGSNFTLKIRSTKLEDSAMYFCASSGQPNQPQHFGDGTRLSIL.

This clone was seen a handful of times. This rearrangement joins TRBV20-1 to TRBJ2-7, with 7 nucleotides matching TRBD2. From germline, CDR1 is DFQATT and CDR2 SNEGSKA (reference sequence). CDR3 size: 14 residues. Unmatched junction bases numbered 9, after V lost 3 bases and J lost 4 bases. CDR3 amino acids: CSASHVRGGYEQYF. The CDR3 coding sequence is TGCAGTGCTAGTCACGTAAGGGGAGGGTACGAGCAGTACTTC.

The sample holds a few counts of this clone. V and J are TRBV13 and TRBJ2-2; 7 nucleotides line up with TRBD1. Germline trimming cut 7 bases from V and 6 bases from J; bases unmatched to any gene: 5. Germline V lookup: CDR1 PRHDT, CDR2 FYEKMQ (reference sequence). This CDR3 region has 13 residues. CDR3 DNA: TGTGCCAGCAACCCCCAGGGGGCCGGGGAGCTGTTTTTT. Translated, it gives CASNPQGAGELFF. Combining the CDR3 with reference TRBV13 and TRBJ2-2 gives the whole variable domain AAGVIQSPRHLIKEKRETATLKCYPIPRHDTVYWYQQGPGQDPQFLISFYEKMQSDKGSIPDRFSAQQFSDYHSELNMSSLELGDSALYFCASNPQGAGELFFGEGSRLTVL.